Here is one T cell receptor (beta chain) with its context. This sample was included in a study of blood T cell repertoires in COVID-19. Germline V gene data show CDR1 as SNHLY and CDR2 as FYNNEI. The CDR3 contains 15 residues. V shed 5 bases and J 7 bases; nucleotides not matched to a gene: 9. Profiling relied on immunoSEQ multiplex PCR, and the TCRdb table lists in-frame clones only, not all of them. This table has more than 150,000 clones, 70% to 90% appearing once. This TCR came from an older woman with acute or convalescent COVID-19. The chain uses TRBV2 and TRBJ1-5; 9 nucleotides match TRBD1. The source material was peripheral blood. CDR3 sequence reads: CASSTGQGYQQPQHF. CDR3 DNA sequence: TGTGCCAGCAGTACCGGACAGGGGTACCAGCAGCCCCAGCATTTT.